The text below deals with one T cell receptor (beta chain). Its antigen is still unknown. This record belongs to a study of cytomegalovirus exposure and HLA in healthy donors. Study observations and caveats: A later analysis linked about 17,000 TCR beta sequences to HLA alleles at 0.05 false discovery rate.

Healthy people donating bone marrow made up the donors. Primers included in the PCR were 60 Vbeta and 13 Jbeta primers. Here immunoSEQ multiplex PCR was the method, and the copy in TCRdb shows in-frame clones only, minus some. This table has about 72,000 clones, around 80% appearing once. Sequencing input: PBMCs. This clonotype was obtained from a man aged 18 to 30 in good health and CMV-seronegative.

The CDR3 DNA follows: TGTGCCAGCAGCCCTCAGGGGGATGAAAAACTGTTTTTT. It codes for CASSPQGDEKLFF. The V gene is TRBV6-6, the J gene TRBJ1-4, with TRBD1 matching over 7 bases. CDR1 and CDR2 from the germline V gene are MNHNY and SVGAGI (reference sequence). Trimming at V came to 6 bases and at J to 6 bases, leaving 4 bases not matched to a gene. This CDR3 is 13 amino acids long.